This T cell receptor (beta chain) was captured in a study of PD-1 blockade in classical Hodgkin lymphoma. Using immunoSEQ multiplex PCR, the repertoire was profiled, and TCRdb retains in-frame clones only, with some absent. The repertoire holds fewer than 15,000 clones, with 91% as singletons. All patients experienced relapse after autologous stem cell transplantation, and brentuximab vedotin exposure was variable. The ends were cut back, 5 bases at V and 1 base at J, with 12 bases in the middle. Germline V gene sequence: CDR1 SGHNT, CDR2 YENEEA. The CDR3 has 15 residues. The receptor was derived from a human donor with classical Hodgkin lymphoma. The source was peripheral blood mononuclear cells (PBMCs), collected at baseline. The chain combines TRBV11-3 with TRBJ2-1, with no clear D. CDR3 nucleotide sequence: TGTGCCAGCAGCCTTGGTAGTACGTCCTACAATGAGCAGTTCTTC. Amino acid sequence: CASSLGSTSYNEQFF.